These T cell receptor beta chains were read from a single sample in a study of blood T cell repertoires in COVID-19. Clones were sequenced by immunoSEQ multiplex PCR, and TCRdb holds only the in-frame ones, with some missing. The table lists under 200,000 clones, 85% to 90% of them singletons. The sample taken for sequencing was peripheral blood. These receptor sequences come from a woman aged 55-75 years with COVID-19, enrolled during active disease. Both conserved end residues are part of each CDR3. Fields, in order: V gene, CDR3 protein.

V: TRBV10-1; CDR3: CASSESTGPNEKLFF
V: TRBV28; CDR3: CASSLTAEAFF
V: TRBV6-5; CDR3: CASSYREGVTEAFF
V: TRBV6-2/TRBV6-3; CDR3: CASSPGGTTAFF
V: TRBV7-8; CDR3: CASSLETGRVSYEQYF
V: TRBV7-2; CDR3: CASSPPSGRRGEQYF
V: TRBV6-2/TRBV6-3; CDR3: CASSSHTGRRNTGELFF
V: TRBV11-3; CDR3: CASSSRPLAGGSTGELFF
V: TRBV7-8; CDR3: CASSLGQGLGEKLFF
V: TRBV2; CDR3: CASSRDRVHTEAFF
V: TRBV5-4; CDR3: CASSPQVREAGEQYF
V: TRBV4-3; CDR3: CASSQFETGGVMNTEAFF
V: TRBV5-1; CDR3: CASSQQGSQETQYF
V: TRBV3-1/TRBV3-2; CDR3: CASSQGRGGSGFF
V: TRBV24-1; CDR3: CATSGDSSYEQYF
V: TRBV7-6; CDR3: CASSLATGQGFGNEQFF
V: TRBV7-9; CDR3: CASSSSGSPETQYF
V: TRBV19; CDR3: CASSFQYGYTF
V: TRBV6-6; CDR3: CASRGLAGVDEQFF
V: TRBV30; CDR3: CAWTASSYNSPLHF
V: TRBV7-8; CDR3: CASSSEQVLDTDTQYF
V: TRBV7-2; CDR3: CASSPRKTGFRTTIYF
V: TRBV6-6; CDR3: CASSYGGPTNEKLFF
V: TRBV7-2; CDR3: CASSRRRGETQYF
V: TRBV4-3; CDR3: CASSRDSQETQYF
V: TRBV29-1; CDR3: CSVRDTVSGANVLTF
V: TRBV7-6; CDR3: CASSSDMTYEQYF
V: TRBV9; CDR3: CASSVAGTERTEAFF
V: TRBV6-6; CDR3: CASSQPGLSTGANVYGYTF
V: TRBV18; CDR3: CASSPGRDSGYTF
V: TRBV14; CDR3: CASSEGARYEQYF
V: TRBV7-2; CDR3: CASSSPPTYEAFF
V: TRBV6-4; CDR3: CASSPDRVTGELFF
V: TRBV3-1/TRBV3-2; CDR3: CASSRLAGEGEQFF
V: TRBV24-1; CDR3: CATSEPSRQETQYF
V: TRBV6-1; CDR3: CASSEANRGYGYTF
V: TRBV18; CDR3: CASSLGQLGIQTQYF
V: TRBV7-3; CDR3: CASSLRGGGLAGYKETQYF
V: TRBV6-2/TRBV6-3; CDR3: CASSKGTAYEQYF
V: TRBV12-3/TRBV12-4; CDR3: CASSPTETYEQYF
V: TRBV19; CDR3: CASRNWNTEAFF
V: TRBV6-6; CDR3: CASSYSRDNSRELFF
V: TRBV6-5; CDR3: CASSQILGQGQPQHF
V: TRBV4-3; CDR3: CASSPRIGVDGYTF
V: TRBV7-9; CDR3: CASSFWGGFGNTEAFF
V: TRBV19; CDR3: CASKLDRGNQPQHF
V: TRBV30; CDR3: CAWSIAGLSNTEAFF
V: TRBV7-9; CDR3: CASSLSRNTEAFF
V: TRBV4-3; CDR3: CASSQDRLAGGLRTGELFF
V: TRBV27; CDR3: CASSLSGLAYNTGELFF